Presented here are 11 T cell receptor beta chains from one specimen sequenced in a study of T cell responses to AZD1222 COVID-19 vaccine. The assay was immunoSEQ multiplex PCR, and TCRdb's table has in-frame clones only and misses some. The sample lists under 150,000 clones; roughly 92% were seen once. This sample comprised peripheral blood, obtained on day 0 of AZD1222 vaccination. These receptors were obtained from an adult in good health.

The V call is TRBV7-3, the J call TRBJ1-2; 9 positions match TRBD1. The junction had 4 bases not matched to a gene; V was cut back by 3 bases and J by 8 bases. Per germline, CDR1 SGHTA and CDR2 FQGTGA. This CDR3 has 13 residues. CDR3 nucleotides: TGTGCCAGCAGCTTGAGGGACAGGGACGGCTACACCTTC. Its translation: CASSLRDRDGYTF.

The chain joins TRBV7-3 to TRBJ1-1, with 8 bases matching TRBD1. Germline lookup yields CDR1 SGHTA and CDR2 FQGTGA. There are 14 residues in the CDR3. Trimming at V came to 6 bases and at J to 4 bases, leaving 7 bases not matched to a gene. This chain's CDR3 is CASRISTGATEAFF. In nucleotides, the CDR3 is TGTGCCAGCAGGATATCGACAGGGGCCACTGAAGCTTTCTTT.

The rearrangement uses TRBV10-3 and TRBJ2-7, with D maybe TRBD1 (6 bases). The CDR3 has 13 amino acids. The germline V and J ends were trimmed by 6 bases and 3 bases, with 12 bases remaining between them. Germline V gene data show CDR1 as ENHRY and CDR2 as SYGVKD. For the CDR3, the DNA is TGTGCCATCAGACCAGGGGTTAACTACGAGCAGTACTTC. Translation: CAIRPGVNYEQYF.

This CDR3 reads CASRGDRAGTEAFF. In DNA form, the CDR3 reads TGTGCCAGCAGGGGGGACAGGGCGGGCACTGAAGCTTTCTTT. The chain joins TRBV5-4 to TRBJ1-1; 9 bases match TRBD1. Germline loops: CDR1 SGHNT, CDR2 YYREEE (reference sequence). With 5 bases clipped from V and 4 bases from J, the junction kept 6 bases outside the gene matches. The CDR3 is made up of 14 amino acids.

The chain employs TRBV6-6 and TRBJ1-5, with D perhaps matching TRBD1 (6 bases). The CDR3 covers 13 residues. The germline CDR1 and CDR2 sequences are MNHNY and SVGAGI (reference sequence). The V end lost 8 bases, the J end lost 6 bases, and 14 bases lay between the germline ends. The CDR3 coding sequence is TGTGCCAGCGGGAAGGGGGAGAGTCAGCCCCAGCATTTT. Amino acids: CASGKGESQPQHF.

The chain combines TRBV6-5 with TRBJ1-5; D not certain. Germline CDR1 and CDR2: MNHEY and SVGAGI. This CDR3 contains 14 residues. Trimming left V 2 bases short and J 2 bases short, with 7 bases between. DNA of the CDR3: TGTGCCAGCAGTTACGCTATTGGCAATCAGCCCCAGCATTTT. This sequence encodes CASSYAIGNQPQHF.

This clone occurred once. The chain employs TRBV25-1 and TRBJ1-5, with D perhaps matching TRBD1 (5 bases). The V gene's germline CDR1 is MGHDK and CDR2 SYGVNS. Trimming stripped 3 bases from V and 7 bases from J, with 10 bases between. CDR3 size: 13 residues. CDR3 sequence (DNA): TGTGCCAGCAGTGACCAGGGTTTCCAGCCCCAGCATTTT. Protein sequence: CASSDQGFQPQHF.

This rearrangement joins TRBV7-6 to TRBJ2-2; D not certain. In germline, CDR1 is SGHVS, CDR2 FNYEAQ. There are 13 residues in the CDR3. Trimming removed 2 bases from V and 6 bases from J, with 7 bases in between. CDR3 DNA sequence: TGTGCCAGCAGCTTACTGACCTCCGGGGAGCTGTTTTTT. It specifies CASSLLTSGELFF.

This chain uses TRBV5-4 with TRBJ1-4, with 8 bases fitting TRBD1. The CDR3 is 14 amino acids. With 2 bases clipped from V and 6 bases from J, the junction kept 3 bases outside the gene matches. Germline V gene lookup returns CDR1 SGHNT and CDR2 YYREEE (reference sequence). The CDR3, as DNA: TGTGCCAGCAGCTTACAGGGGGGGGATGAAAAACTGTTTTTT. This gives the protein CASSLQGGDEKLFF.

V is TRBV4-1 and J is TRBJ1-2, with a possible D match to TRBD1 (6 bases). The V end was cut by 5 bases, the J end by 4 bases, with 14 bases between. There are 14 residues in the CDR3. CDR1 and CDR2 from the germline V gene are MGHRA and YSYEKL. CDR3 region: CASSSHGRGYGYTF. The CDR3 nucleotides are TGCGCCAGCAGCTCTCACGGCAGGGGCTATGGCTACACCTTC.

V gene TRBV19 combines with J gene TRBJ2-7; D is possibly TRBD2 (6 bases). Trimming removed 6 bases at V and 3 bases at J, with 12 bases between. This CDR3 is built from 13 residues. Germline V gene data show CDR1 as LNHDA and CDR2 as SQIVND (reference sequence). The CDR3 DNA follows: TGTGCCAGTAGCATTGGGACTGACTACGAGCAGTACTTC. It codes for CASSIGTDYEQYF.